Listed here are 23 T cell receptor beta chains from one sample, sequenced in a study of shared clonotypes between healthy human individuals (dated by TCRdb to the early 2020s). CD8 naive samples were CD45RO-negative cells positively selected for CCR7, giving a CD45RA+CCR7+ population that excluded TemRA cells. Libraries were prepared through the immunoSEQ multiplex PCR assay. Sourced from immuneACCESS, this table was stored by TCRdb with only in-frame sequences that have V and J called. A share of the clones is absent; for the studies checked, an unresolved V gene accounts for under half, and the remainder has no known explanation. For this sample the table gives about 2.2 million clones, of which roughly 93% were detected only once. Of the sample, 1.5% to 2% is held by the ten largest clones. The specimen was naive CD8+ T cells from PBMCs. The sample's cell subset or site, from its label and the paper: CD45RA+CCR7+. The receptors here all came from a young man in good health. Some clones in this sample may be carry-over from other donors' samples.

J is TRBJ2-4 and V is TRBV29-1; D might be TRBD1 (6 bases). The CDR3 is made up of 13 amino acids. Germline V gene data show CDR1 as SQVTM and CDR2 as ANQGSEA. The ends were cut back, 6 bases at V and 5 bases at J, with 14 bases in the middle. The CDR3 sequence: CSVVVRTENIQYF. The CDR3 DNA reads as TGCAGCGTAGTTGTGAGGACAGAAAACATTCAGTACTTC.

This clone was recorded once. The rearrangement links TRBV27 to TRBJ1-4, with D hard to call. V gave up 5 bases and J gave up 0 bases, with 7 bases separating them. This CDR3 spans 14 amino acids. Germline V CDR1 and CDR2: MNHEY, SMNVEV (reference sequence). The CDR3 loop is CASSRGTTNEKLFF. As DNA, the CDR3 is TGTGCCAGCAGTCGAGGTACAACTAATGAAAAACTGTTTTTT.

The chain joins TRBV4-1 to TRBJ1-1; TRBD1 matches at 7 bases. The germline V gene has CDR1 MGHRA and CDR2 YSYEKL. This CDR3 region has 15 residues. V lost 0 bases and J lost 4; bases outside the gene matches: 5. CDR3 sequence: CASSQDPRDSTEAFF. The CDR3, as DNA: TGCGCCAGCAGCCAAGATCCCCGGGACAGCACTGAAGCTTTCTTT.

The rearrangement joins TRBV13 to TRBJ1-4, with TRBD1 identical over 7 bases. CDR3 size: 15 residues. Germline V lookup: CDR1 PRHDT, CDR2 FYEKMQ (reference sequence). J lost 6 bases, V lost 5 bases, and 9 bases had no gene match. The DNA for the CDR3 is TGTGCCAGCAGCGCGGGGGACAGCCCATATGAAAAACTGTTTTTT. Translation gives CASSAGDSPYEKLFF.

This clone appeared a few times. Other nucleotide sequences from this sample produce the same CDR3. This sequence joins TRBV2 and TRBJ1-1, with 8 bases fitting TRBD1. This CDR3 is built from 14 residues. Trimming cost V 6 bases and J 3 bases; bases outside gene matches: 6. Per the germline V gene, CDR1 is SNHLY and CDR2 is FYNNEI. Here the CDR3 reads CASRLGQGYTEAFF. The CDR3, as DNA: TGTGCCAGCAGACTCGGACAGGGCTACACTGAAGCTTTCTTT.

The chain carries TRBV13 and TRBJ1-4; D might be TRBD1 (6 bases). Germline V gene lookup returns CDR1 PRHDT and CDR2 FYEKMQ (reference sequence). The CDR3 consists of 15 residues. Trimming cost V 2 bases and J 4 bases, with 11 bases left between them. CDR3 in amino acids: CASSLRGQRNEKLFF. The CDR3 region has the DNA TGTGCCAGCAGCTTACGCGGACAGCGTAATGAAAAACTGTTTTTT.

There are a few counts of this clone. Different DNA sequences within this sample yield the same CDR3. The rearrangement joins TRBV19 to TRBJ1-1; D gene unclear. This CDR3 contains 11 residues. V was shortened by 5 bases and J by 6 bases, with 7 bases between the two germline ends. Germline CDR1 and CDR2: LNHDA and SQIVND (reference sequence). The chain's CDR3 is CASSPGAEAFF. The CDR3 DNA sequence: TGTGCCAGTAGTCCTGGAGCTGAAGCTTTCTTT.

The sample holds one count of this clone. The chain has TRBV25-1 and TRBJ2-1, with D unclear. V shed 2 bases and J shed 3 bases, with 11 bases lying between them. There are 15 residues in the CDR3. The germline V gene encodes CDR1 MGHDK and CDR2 SYGVNS. The CDR3 region has the DNA TGTGCCAGCAGTGAACAAGGGAACTTCTACAATGAGCAGTTCTTC. Protein sequence: CASSEQGNFYNEQFF.

A word on this clone: The same CDR3 can be traced to other DNA sequences in this sample. The V and J genes are TRBV19 and TRBJ1-1; D uncertain. The CDR3 runs 12 residues. Germline lookup yields CDR1 LNHDA and CDR2 SQIVND (reference sequence). The V end was cut by 1 base, the J end by 5 bases, with 5 bases between. Here the CDR3 reads CASSIAGTEAFF. The CDR3 DNA is TGTGCCAGTAGTATAGCGGGTACTGAAGCTTTCTTT.

This sequence joins TRBV28 and TRBJ2-1; a possible D gene is TRBD2 (5 bases). V was shortened by 7 bases and J by 3 bases, with 16 bases between the two germline ends. Germline V gene sequence: CDR1 MDHEN, CDR2 SYDVKM. The CDR3 runs 15 residues. In nucleotides, the CDR3 is TGTGCCAGCAACCTCCGGGATTTAAACTACAATGAGCAGTTCTTC. It translates to CASNLRDLNYNEQFF.

The chain uses TRBV7-9 and TRBJ2-7; possibly TRBD1 or TRBD2 for D (6 bases each). Germline CDR1 reads SEHNR; CDR2 reads FQNEAQ (reference sequence). V was pared by 1 base and J by 0 bases, with 13 bases between. The CDR3 is made up of 16 amino acids. CDR3 sequence reads: CASSLVGGTPSYEQYF. The CDR3 nucleotides read TGTGCCAGCAGCTTAGTAGGCGGGACACCCTCCTACGAGCAGTACTTC.

The V call is TRBV9, the J call TRBJ2-3, with a weak D call TRBD2 (6 bases). Germline V gene lookup returns CDR1 SGDLS and CDR2 YYNGEE. The CDR3 loop spans 20 amino acids. The ends were cut back, 3 bases at V and 1 base at J, with 27 bases in the middle. CDR3 DNA sequence: TGTGCCAGCAGCGCCACGGAAATGCTCATCTGGCGGGATGGCACAGATACGCAGTATTTT. Translating gives CASSATEMLIWRDGTDTQYF.

A few counts support this clone. The chain links TRBV7-6 to TRBJ1-1, with 7 bases fitting TRBD1. Per the germline V gene, CDR1 is SGHVS and CDR2 is FNYEAQ. There are 14 residues in the CDR3. The V segment lost 5 bases and the J segment 1 base; nucleotides outside the gene matches: 4. This CDR3 reads CASSLGTENTEAFF. The DNA of the CDR3 is TGTGCCAGCAGCCTCGGGACAGAGAACACTGAAGCTTTCTTT.

Here the CDR3 reads CATSRYGRFVDEQFF. In nucleotides, the CDR3 is TGTGCCACCAGCAGATACGGGAGGTTTGTCGATGAGCAGTTCTTC. The genes are TRBV15 and TRBJ2-1; the match to TRBD2 covers 7 bases. The CDR3 totals 15 residues. J gave up 8 bases and V 2 bases, and 9 bases lay outside the gene matches. Germline V lookup: CDR1 LNHNV, CDR2 YYDKDF (reference sequence).

The chain employs TRBV6-1 and TRBJ1-2, with D unclear. The CDR3 is 16 residues long. The germline gives CDR1 MNHNS, CDR2 SASEGT. Deletions cut 2 bases from V and 6 bases from J, with 19 bases between. The CDR3 reads CASSELILTRRDGYTF. The DNA for the CDR3 is TGTGCCAGCAGTGAACTCATACTTACCCGACGGGATGGCTACACCTTC.

The rearrangement uses TRBV15 and TRBJ2-6; the D is unclear. Trimming shortened V by 4 bases and J by 0 bases, and 7 bases separated the two germline ends. The CDR3 is 15 amino acids. Germline CDR1 is LNHNV and CDR2 is YYDKDF (reference sequence). This CDR3 reads CATSIRSSGANVLTF. CDR3 sequence (DNA): TGTGCCACCAGCATTAGAAGCTCTGGGGCCAACGTCCTGACTTTC.

The chain couples TRBV7-9 to TRBJ2-7, with 7 positions matching TRBD1. After removal of 4 bases from V and 7 bases from J, the junction contained 16 bases not matched to a gene. Germline V gene sequence: CDR1 SEHNR, CDR2 FQNEAQ (reference sequence). The length of the CDR3 is 16 residues. The CDR3 sequence is CASSYAPRDSRREQYF. The DNA of the CDR3 is TGTGCCAGCAGCTATGCCCCCCGGGACAGCAGAAGGGAGCAGTACTTC.

J is TRBJ2-7 and V is TRBV5-8, with D possibly matching TRBD1 (6 bases). The CDR3 is 15 amino acids. Trimming removed 4 bases at V and 6 bases at J, with 20 bases between. Germline V gene sequence: CDR1 SGHTS, CDR2 YDEGEE. CDR3 coding DNA: TGTGCCAGCAGCGTGGAAATCGGACAGCTTCTCGAGCAGTACTTC. It encodes CASSVEIGQLLEQYF.

The rearrangement uses TRBV5-1 and TRBJ1-1; a weak D match, TRBD1 (5 bases). The CDR3 covers 13 residues. The V gene lost 0 bases and the J gene lost 9 bases, with 12 bases spanning the gap. The germline V gene has CDR1 SGHRS and CDR2 YFSETQ. The CDR3 DNA reads as TGCGCCAGCAGCTTGGAGGGGCCGACTCAAGCTTTCTTT. The encoded protein is CASSLEGPTQAFF.

CDR3 bases: TGTGCCAGCAGAGACAGGGGGACCGGGGAGCTGTTTTTT. Residues: CASRDRGTGELFF. The gene calls are TRBV2 and TRBJ2-2, with 9 bases fitting TRBD1. The CDR3 runs 13 residues. The junction had 1 base not matched to a gene; V was cut back by 6 bases and J by 5 bases. Germline V gene data show CDR1 as SNHLY and CDR2 as FYNNEI.

The genes are TRBV10-3 and TRBJ2-7; D uncertain. Germline CDR1 and CDR2: ENHRY and SYGVKD. This CDR3 is built from 14 residues. Trimming took off 6 bases at V and 6 bases at J, with 18 bases between the two ends. The DNA for the CDR3 is TGTGCCATCAGCCCATCGAAGGGTCAGTCCGAGCAGTACTTC. Protein: CAISPSKGQSEQYF.

The chain couples TRBV28 to TRBJ2-2; perhaps TRBD1 as D (6 bases). Germline CDR1 reads MDHEN; CDR2 reads SYDVKM. Between the trimmed V and J ends, which lost 7 bases and 6 bases, there was a span of 15 bases. This CDR3 comprises 14 residues. The CDR3 DNA is TGTGCCAGCATCCACAGGGTCGGATCCGGGGAGCTGTTTTTT. It encodes CASIHRVGSGELFF.

In its sample, this clone was seen once. This rearrangement joins TRBV6-5 to TRBJ1-4; D is unclear. This CDR3 comprises 16 residues. CDR1 MNHEY and CDR2 SVGAGI come from the germline V gene. The V end was cut by 3 bases, the J end by 0 bases, with 11 bases between. The CDR3 DNA is TGTGCCAGCAGTTATCAGTGGGAAGCAACTAATGAAAAACTGTTTTTT. It codes for CASSYQWEATNEKLFF.